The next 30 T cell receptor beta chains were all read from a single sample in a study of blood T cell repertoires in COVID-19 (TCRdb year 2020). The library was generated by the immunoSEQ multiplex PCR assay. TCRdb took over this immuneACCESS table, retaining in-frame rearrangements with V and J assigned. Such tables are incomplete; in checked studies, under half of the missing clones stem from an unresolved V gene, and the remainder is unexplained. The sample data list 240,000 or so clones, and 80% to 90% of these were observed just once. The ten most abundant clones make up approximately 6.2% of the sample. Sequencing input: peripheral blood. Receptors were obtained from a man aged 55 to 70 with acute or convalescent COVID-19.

The CDR3 DNA sequence: TGTGCCAGCAGCCCCCCGTTGGGCATAAACACTGAAGCTTTCTTT. The encoded protein is CASSPPLGINTEAFF. V usage is TRBV11-3 and J usage is TRBJ1-1; no clear D. Trimming shortened V by 5 bases and J by 2 bases, and 15 bases separated the two germline ends. CDR1 is SGHNT and CDR2 is YENEEA in the germline V gene. The CDR3 length is 15 residues.

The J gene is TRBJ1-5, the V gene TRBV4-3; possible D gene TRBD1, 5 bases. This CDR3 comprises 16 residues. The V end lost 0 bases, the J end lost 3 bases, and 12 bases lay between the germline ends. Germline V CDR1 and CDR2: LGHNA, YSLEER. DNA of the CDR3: TGCGCCAGCAGCCAAGAGTCTTCAGGGCCCAATCAGCCCCAGCATTTT. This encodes CASSQESSGPNQPQHF.

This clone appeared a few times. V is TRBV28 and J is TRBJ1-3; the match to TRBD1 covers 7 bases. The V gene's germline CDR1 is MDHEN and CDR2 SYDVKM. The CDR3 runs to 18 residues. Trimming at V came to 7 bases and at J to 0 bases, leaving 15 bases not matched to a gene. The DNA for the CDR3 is TGTGCCAGCACCCTCGCCGGCTCCGGGACAGCCTCTGGAAACACCATATATTTT. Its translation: CASTLAGSGTASGNTIYF.

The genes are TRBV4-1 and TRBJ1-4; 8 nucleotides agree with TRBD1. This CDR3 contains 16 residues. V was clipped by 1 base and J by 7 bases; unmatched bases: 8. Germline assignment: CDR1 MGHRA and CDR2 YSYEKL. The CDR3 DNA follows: TGCGCCAGCAGCCAAGCCTCAGGACAGGGACGTGAAAAACTGTTTTTT. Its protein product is CASSQASGQGREKLFF.

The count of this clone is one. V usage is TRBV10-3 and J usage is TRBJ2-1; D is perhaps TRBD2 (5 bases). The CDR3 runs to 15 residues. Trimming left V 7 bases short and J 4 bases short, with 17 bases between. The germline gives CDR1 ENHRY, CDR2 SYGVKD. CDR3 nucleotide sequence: TGTGCCATCACCGGTAGCGAATCCATTTACAATGAGCAGTTCTTC. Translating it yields CAITGSESIYNEQFF.

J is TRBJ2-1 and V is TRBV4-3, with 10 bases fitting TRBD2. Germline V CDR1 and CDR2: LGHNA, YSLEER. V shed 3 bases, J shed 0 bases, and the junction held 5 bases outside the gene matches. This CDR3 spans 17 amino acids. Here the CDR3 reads CASSQAPSGSSYNEQFF. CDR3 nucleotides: TGCGCCAGCAGCCAGGCCCCTAGCGGGAGCTCCTACAATGAGCAGTTCTTC.

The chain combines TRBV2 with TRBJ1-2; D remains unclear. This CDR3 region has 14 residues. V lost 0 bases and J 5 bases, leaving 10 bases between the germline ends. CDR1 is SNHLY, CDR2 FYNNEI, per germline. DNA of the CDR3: TGTGCCAGCAGTGAAGCGCGTGGAGTGTATGGCTACACCTTC. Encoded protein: CASSEARGVYGYTF.

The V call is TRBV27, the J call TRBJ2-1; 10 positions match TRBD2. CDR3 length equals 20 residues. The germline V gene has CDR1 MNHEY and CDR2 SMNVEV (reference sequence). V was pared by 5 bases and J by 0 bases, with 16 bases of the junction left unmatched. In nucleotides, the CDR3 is TGTGCCAGCAGTGTAACCCCCGGGACTAGCGTATCGAGCTCCTACAATGAGCAGTTCTTC. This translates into CASSVTPGTSVSSSYNEQFF.

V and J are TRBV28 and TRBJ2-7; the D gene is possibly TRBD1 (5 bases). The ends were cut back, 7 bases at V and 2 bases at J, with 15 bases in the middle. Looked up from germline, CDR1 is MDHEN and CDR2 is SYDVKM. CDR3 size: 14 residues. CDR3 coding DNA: TGTGCCAGCACCGGCGACAGTAGGACCTACGAGCAGTACTTC. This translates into CASTGDSRTYEQYF.

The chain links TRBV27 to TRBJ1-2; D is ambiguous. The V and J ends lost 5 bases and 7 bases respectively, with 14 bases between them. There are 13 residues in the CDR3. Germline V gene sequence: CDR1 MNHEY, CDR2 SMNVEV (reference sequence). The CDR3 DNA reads TGTGCCAGCAGTCCGCGTGAGGGCCTTGGCTACACCTTC. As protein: CASSPREGLGYTF.

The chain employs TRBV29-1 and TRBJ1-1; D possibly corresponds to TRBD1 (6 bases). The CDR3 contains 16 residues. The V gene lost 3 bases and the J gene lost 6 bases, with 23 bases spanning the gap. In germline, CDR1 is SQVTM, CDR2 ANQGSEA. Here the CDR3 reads CSVEKGGTIEGSEAFF. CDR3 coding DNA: TGCAGCGTTGAGAAGGGGGGGACAATCGAAGGCTCTGAAGCTTTCTTT.

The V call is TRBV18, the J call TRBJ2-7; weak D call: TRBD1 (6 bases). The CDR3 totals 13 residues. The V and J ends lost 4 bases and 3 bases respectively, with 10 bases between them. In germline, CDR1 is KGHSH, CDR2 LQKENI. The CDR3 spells CASSRDTDYEQYF. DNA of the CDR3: TGTGCCAGCTCACGGGACACGGACTACGAGCAGTACTTC. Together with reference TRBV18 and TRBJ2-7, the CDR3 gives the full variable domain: NAGVMQNPRHLVRRRGQEARLRCSPMKGHSHVYWYRQLPEEGLKFMVYLQKENIIDESGMPKERFSAEFPKEGPSILRIQQVVRGDSAAYFCASSRDTDYEQYFGPGTRLTVT.

The CDR3 loop reads CASSLSGQGYSGANVLTF. The DNA for the CDR3 is TGTGCCAGCAGCCTATCGGGACAGGGTTACTCTGGGGCCAACGTCCTGACTTTC. This chain uses TRBV7-2 with TRBJ2-6, with TRBD1 matching 9 bases. Germline assignment: CDR1 SGHTA and CDR2 FQGNSA. The length of the CDR3 is 18 residues. V lost 5 bases and J lost 0; bases outside the gene matches: 8. Combining the CDR3 with reference TRBV7-2 and TRBJ2-6 gives the whole variable domain GAGVSQSPSNKVTEKGKDVELRCDPISGHTALYWYRQSLGQGLEFLIYFQGNSAPDKSGLPSDRFSAERTGGSVSTLTIQRTQQEDSAVYLCASSLSGQGYSGANVLTFGAGSRLTVL.

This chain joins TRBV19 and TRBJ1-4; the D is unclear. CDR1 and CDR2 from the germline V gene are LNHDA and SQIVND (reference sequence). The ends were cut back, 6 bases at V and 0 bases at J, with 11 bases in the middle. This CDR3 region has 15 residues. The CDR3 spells CASSLLYSTNEKLFF. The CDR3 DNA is TGTGCCAGTAGCCTTTTGTACTCAACTAATGAAAAACTGTTTTTT.

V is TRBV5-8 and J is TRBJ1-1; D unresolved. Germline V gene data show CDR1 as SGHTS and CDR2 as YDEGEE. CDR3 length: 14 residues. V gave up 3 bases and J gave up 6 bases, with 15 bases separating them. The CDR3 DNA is TGTGCCAGCAGCTGGACCCACGGGAGCGCTGAAGCTTTCTTT. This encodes CASSWTHGSAEAFF.

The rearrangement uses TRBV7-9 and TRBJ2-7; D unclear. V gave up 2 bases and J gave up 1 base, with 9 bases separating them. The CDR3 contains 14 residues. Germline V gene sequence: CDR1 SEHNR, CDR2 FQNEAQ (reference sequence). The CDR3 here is CASSLRADSYEQYF. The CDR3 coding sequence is TGTGCCAGCAGCTTACGTGCAGATTCCTACGAGCAGTACTTC.

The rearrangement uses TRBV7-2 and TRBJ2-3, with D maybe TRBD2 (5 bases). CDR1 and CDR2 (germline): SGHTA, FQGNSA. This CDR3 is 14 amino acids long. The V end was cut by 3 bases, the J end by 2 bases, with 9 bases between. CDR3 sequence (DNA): TGTGCCAGCAGCTTTAAGCGGTTCACAGATACGCAGTATTTT. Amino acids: CASSFKRFTDTQYF.

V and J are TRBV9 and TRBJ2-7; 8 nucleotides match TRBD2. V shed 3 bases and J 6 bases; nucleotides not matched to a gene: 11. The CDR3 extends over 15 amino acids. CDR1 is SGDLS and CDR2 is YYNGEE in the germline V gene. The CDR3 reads CASSASGTRDVEQYF. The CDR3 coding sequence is TGTGCCAGCAGCGCTTCCGGGACTAGGGATGTCGAGCAGTACTTC. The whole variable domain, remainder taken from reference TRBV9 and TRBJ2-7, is DSGVTQTPKHLITATGQRVTLRCSPRSGDLSVYWYQQSLDQGLQFLIQYYNGEERAKGNILERFSAQQFPDLHSELNLSSLELGDSALYFCASSASGTRDVEQYFGPGTRLTVT.

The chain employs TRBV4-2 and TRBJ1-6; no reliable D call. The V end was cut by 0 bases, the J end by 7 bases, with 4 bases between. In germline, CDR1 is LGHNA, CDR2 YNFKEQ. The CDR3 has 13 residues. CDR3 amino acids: CASSQERNSPLHF. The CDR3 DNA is TGTGCCAGCAGCCAAGAGCGGAATTCACCCCTCCACTTT.

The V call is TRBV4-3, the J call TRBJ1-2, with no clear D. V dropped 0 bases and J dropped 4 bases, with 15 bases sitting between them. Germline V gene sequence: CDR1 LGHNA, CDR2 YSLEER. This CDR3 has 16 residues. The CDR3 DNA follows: TGCGCCAGCAGCCAAGATAGAGTGGCAGGACTCTATGGCTACACCTTC. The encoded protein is CASSQDRVAGLYGYTF.

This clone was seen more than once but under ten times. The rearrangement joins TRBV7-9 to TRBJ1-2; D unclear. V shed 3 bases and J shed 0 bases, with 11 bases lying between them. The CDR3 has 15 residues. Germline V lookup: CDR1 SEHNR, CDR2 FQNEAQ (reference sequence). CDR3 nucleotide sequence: TGTGCCAGCAGCTTTGGCGGGGTCGCTAACTATGGCTACACCTTC. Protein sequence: CASSFGGVANYGYTF.

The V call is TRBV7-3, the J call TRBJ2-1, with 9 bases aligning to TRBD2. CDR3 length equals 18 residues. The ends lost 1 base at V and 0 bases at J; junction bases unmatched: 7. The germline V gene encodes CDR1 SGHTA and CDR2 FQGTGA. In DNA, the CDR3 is TGTGCCAGCAGCTTAAAGGAAGGACTAGCGACCTCCTACAATGAGCAGTTCTTC. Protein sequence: CASSLKEGLATSYNEQFF.

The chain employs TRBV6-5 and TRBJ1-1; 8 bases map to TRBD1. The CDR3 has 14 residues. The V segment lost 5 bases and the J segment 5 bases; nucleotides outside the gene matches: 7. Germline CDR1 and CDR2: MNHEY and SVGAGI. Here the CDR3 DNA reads TGTGCCAGCAGTCATAAACAGGGGGGGACTGAAGCTTTCTTT. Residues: CASSHKQGGTEAFF.

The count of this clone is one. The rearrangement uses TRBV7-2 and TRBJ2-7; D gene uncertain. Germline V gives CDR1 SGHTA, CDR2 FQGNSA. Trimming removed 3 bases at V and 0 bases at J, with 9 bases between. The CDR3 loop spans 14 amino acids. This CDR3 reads CASSFAGSSYEQYF. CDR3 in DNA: TGTGCCAGCAGCTTTGCAGGCTCCTCCTACGAGCAGTACTTC. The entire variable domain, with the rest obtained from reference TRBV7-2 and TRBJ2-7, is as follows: GAGVSQSPSNKVTEKGKDVELRCDPISGHTALYWYRQSLGQGLEFLIYFQGNSAPDKSGLPSDRFSAERTGGSVSTLTIQRTQQEDSAVYLCASSFAGSSYEQYFGPGTRLTVT.

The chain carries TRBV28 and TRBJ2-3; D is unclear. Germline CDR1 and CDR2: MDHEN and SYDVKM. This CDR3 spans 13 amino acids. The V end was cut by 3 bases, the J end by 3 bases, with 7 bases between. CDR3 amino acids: CASSFVRTDTQYF. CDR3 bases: TGTGCCAGCAGTTTTGTCAGGACAGATACGCAGTATTTT.

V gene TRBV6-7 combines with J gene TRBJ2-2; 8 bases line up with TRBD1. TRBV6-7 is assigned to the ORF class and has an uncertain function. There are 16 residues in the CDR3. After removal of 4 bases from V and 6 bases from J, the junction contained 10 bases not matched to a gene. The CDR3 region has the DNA TGTGCCAGCAGTTCACCCTTGGGCAGGGGGCCCGGGGAGCTGTTTTTT. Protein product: CASSSPLGRGPGELFF.

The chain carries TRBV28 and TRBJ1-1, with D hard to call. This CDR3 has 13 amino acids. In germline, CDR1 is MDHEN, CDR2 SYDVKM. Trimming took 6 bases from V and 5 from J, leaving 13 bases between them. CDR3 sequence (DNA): TGTGCCAGCAGCCCCCGGGTAGTGACTGAAGCTTTCTTT. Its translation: CASSPRVVTEAFF.

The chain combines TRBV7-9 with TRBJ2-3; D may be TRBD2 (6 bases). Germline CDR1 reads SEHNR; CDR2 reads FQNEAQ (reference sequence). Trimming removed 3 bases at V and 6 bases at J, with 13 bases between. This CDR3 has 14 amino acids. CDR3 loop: CASSLLAKGDTQYF. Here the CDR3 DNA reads TGTGCCAGCAGCTTGCTAGCGAAGGGGGATACGCAGTATTTT.

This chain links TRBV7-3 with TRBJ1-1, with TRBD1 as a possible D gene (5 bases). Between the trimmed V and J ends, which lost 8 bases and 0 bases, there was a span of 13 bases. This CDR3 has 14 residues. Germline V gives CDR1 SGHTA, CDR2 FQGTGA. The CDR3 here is CASSLGVLNTEAFF. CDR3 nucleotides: TGTGCCAGCTCCCTAGGGGTCCTGAACACTGAAGCTTTCTTT.

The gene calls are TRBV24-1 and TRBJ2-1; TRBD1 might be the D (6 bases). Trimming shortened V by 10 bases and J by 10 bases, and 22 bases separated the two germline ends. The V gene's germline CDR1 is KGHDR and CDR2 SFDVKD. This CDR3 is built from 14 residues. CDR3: CATMKDRSSGEQFF. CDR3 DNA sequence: TGTGCCACGATGAAAGACAGGTCATCCGGGGAGCAGTTCTTC.